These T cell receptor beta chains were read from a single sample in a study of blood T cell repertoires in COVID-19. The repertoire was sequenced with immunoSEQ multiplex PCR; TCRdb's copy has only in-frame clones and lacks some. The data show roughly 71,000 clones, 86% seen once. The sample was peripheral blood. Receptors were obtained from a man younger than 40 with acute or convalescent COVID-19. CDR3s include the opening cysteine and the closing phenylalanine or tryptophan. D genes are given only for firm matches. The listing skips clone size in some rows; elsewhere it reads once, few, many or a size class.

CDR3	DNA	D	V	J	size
CASSGSTGLAGTETQYF	TGTGCCAGCAGTGGATCTACTGGACTAGCGGGAACAGAGACCCAGTACTTC	TRBD2	TRBV2	TRBJ2-5	-
CASSPLPGGPWNEQFF	TGTGCCAGCTCACCATTGCCGGGGGGGCCCTGGAATGAGCAGTTCTTC	TRBD2	TRBV18	TRBJ2-1	-
CASSLTGSYGYTF	TGTGCCAGCAGCTTAACAGGATCCTATGGCTACACCTTC	-	TRBV13	TRBJ1-2	-
CASSPGTDLYVKLFF	TGCGCCAGCAGTCCAGGGACAGACCTTTATGTAAAACTGTTTTTT	TRBD1	TRBV5-1	TRBJ1-4	once
CASSLARLSYEQYF	TGTGCCAGCAGCTTAGCCAGGCTCTCCTACGAGCAGTACTTC	-	TRBV7-2	TRBJ2-7	-
CASSLEVLAGGLTDTQYF	TGCGCCAGCAGCTTGGAAGTTCTCGCGGGGGGGCTGACAGATACGCAGTATTTT	TRBD2	TRBV5-1	TRBJ2-3	-
CASSVLTGGSHAGELFF	TGTGCCAGCAGCGTGCTGACAGGGGGCAGTCATGCCGGGGAGCTGTTTTTT	TRBD1	TRBV7-9	TRBJ2-2	-
CASSVRQGAIDEQYF	TGTGCCAGCAGCGTGAGACAGGGGGCGATCGACGAGCAGTACTTC	TRBD1	TRBV9	TRBJ2-7	once
CATGTPSSTDTQYF	TGTGCCACCGGGACTCCGTCTAGCACAGATACGCAGTATTTT	-	TRBV19	TRBJ2-3	-
CASSAVGTTGNTIYF	TGTGCCAGCAGTGCAGTCGGGACAACTGGAAACACCATATATTTT	-	TRBV2	TRBJ1-3	once
CASSYRDATNEKLFF	TGTGCCAGCAGTTACAGGGATGCAACTAATGAAAAACTGTTTTTT	-	TRBV27	TRBJ1-4	-
CASRQTGMSNQPQHF	TGTGCCAGCAGACAAACAGGAATGAGCAATCAGCCCCAGCATTTT	-	TRBV4-2	TRBJ1-5	-
CASSLDWAAEQYF	TGTGCCAGCAGCTTGGACTGGGCCGCCGAGCAGTACTTC	-	TRBV7-2	TRBJ2-7	-
CASSFSAGGVRSQPQHF	TGTGCCAGCAGCTTTTCGGCAGGGGGCGTCAGGAGTCAGCCCCAGCATTTT	TRBD1	TRBV5-6	TRBJ1-5	-
CASSLDSRDTEAFF	TGCGCCAGCAGCTTGGACAGCCGAGACACTGAAGCTTTCTTT	-	TRBV5-1	TRBJ1-1	-
CASSSPSSSPDTQYF	TGTGCCAGCAGCTCCCCTAGTAGCTCGCCGGATACGCAGTATTTT	-	TRBV7-9	TRBJ2-3	-